A selection of T cell receptor beta chains follows, all from one sample in a study of identical twins. Using its own MiXCR run on the 5' RACE reads, TCRdb lists one record per CDR3 protein. This table holds around 1.7 million distinct CDR3 sequences, about 31% found once. The sequenced material came from cord blood. Receptor source: a newborn girl in good health. CDR3s include the opening cysteine and the closing phenylalanine or tryptophan.

V	J	CDR3
TRBV24-1	TRBJ1-2	CATSEATAANYGYTF
TRBV4-2	TRBJ2-3	CASSQRLRGGGTDTQYF
TRBV12-3/TRBV12-4	TRBJ2-1	CASSSQGLGSEQFF
TRBV10-2	TRBJ1-2	CASSGSRDRVNYGYTF
TRBV20-1	TRBJ1-2	CSARERGLYGYTF
TRBV9	TRBJ2-1	CASSFGTSASYNEQFF
TRBV5-6	TRBJ2-3	CASSPAVADTQYF
TRBV25-1	TRBJ1-2	CASSEYGRTHYGYTF
TRBV20-1	TRBJ2-5	CSARRQETLYF
TRBV6-6	TRBJ2-5	CASSLGPAIETQYF